Described below is a single T cell receptor (beta chain) sequence and its context. Its specificity is not known. Time point specified: pre-sensitization, week 0. This sample's treatment: therapeutic diphenylcyclopropenone sensitization with weekly scalp DPC. The record originates from a study of human T cells and chemical hapten exposure. Study-wide findings and caveats: It was expanded TCRs that formed significantly more large CDR3 similarity clusters than controls did.

Unique molecular identifiers were attached to individual cDNA molecules during library preparation. One entry per CDR3 protein results from TCRdb running MiXCR on the RACE reads. Found here are fewer than 200,000 distinct CDR3 sequences, around 30% of them singletons; the top ten hold nearly 3%. V lost 6 bases, J lost 8 bases, and 17 bases lay in between. The length of the CDR3 is 15 residues. CDR1 is MDHEN and CDR2 is SYDVKM in the germline V gene. This receptor was obtained from a woman aged 25-40 years with alopecia areata. Some clones in this sample may be carry-over from other donors' samples. The sample in question was whole blood, obtained in connection with sensitization to the hapten diphenylcyclopropenone (DPC). The V call is TRBV28, the J call TRBJ1-6, with a weak D call TRBD1 (6 bases). For the CDR3, the DNA is TGTGCCAGCAGCCCAAGAACAGGGCGGGATTCACCCCTCCACTTT. This translates into CASSPRTGRDSPLHF. The whole variable domain, remainder taken from reference TRBV28 and TRBJ1-6, is DVKVTQSSRYLVKRTGEKVFLECVQDMDHENMFWYRQDPGLGLRLIYFSYDVKMKEKGDIPEGYSVSREKKERFSLILESASTNQTSMYLCASSPRTGRDSPLHFGNGTRLTVT.